This T cell receptor beta chain was identified during a study of blood T cell repertoires in COVID-19. This table comes from immunoSEQ multiplex PCR, and its TCRdb copy is limited to in-frame clones, with some not included. The sample lists fewer than 300,000 clones, about 91% occurring once. V shed 4 bases and J shed 2 bases, with 22 bases lying between them. The CDR3 covers 17 residues. Germline V gene data show CDR1 as SGHRS and CDR2 as YFSETQ. Sequencing was performed on peripheral blood. This TCR derives from a person between 18 and 30 years old with COVID-19, enrolled during active disease. The chain links TRBV5-1 to TRBJ2-7; possibly TRBD2 for D (6 bases). DNA for the CDR3: TGCGCCAGCAGCCCTACGGAGGGTAGGCAGGGAGCCTACGAGCAGTACTTC. Its translation: CASSPTEGRQGAYEQYF.